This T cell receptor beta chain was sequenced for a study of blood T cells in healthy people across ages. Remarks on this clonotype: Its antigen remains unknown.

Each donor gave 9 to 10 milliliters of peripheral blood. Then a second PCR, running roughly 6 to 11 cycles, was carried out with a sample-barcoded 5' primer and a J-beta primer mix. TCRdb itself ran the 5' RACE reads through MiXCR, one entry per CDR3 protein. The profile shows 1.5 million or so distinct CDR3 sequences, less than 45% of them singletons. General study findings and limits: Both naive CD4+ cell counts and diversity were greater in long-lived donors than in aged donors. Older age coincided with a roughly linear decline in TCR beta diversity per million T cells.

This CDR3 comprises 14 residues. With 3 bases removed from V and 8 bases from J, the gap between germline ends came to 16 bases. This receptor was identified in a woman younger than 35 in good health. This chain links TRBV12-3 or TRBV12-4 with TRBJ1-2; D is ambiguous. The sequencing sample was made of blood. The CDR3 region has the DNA TGTGCCAGCAGTTTCTGGGGTGCGGATTACGGCTACACCTTC. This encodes CASSFWGADYGYTF.